The T cell receptor (beta chain) under discussion was sequenced for a study of beta chain features in type 1 diabetes. Study-level background: Patients did not differ from healthy donors in age, gender or cell yield. General observations from the study: Patients showed naive, central memory and Treg TCRB repertoires that appeared more similar than those of healthy donors.

Deletions cut 0 bases from V and 2 bases from J, with 7 bases between. CDR3 length: 14 residues. Germline V gene lookup returns CDR1 SGDLS and CDR2 YYNGEE. For this clone: Its antigen remains unknown. The same CDR3 also results from other DNA sequences found in this sample.

Sequencing targeted expressed TCRB transcripts, as all isolated RNA had been reverse transcribed. Naive, central memory and regulatory T cell samples averaged approximately 3.8 million reads. Using immunoSEQ multiplex PCR, the repertoire was profiled, and TCRdb retains in-frame clones only, with some absent. The table records 900,000 or so clones, 15% to 20% of them present only once. The V call is TRBV9, the J call TRBJ2-3; possibly TRBD1 for D (5 bases). The sequence derives from a woman under 30 in good health. Source material: naive CD4+ T cells from blood. In nucleotides, the CDR3 is TGTGCCAGCAGCGTAGCCAGGGACACAGATACGCAGTATTTT. Its translation: CASSVARDTDTQYF.